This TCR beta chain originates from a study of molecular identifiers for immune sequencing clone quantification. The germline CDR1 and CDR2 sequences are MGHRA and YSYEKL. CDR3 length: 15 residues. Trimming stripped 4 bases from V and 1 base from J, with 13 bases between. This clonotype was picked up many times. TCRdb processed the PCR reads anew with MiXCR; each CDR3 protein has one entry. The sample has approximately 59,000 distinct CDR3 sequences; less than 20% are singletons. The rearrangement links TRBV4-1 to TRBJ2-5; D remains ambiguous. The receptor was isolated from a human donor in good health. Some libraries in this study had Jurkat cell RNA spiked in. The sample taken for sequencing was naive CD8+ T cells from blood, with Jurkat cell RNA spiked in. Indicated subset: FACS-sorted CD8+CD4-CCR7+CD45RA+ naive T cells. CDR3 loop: CASSLRQQLQETQYF. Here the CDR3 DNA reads TGCGCCAGCAGCCTCCGTCAGCAGCTCCAAGAGACCCAGTACTTC.